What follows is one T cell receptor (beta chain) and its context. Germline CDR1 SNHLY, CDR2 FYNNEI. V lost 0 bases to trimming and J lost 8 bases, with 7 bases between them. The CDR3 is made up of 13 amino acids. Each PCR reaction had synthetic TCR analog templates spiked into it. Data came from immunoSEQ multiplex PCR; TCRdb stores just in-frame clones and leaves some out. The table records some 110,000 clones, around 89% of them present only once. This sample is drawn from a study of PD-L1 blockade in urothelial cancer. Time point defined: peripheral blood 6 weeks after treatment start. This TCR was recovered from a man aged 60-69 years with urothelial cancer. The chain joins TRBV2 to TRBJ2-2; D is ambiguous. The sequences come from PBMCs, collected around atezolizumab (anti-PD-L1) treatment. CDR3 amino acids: CASSEAREGELFF. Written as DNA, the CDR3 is TGTGCCAGCAGTGAAGCGCGAGAGGGGGAGCTGTTTTTT.